Here is one T cell receptor beta chain with its context. The data derive from a study of blood T cell repertoires in COVID-19. Across the whole study: Spain, Italy and the United States supplied samples that represented acute and convalescent COVID-19. T cells, B-cell-depleted T cells, or PBMCs provided the cDNA or gDNA that served as material.

The V end was cut by 6 bases, the J end by 7 bases, with 16 bases between. The germline CDR1 and CDR2 sequences are SNHLY and FYNNEI. There are 14 residues in the CDR3. Authors' processing steps: The assay estimated nucleated cells by amplifying reference gene primers. Data came from immunoSEQ multiplex PCR; TCRdb stores just in-frame clones and leaves some out. D and trimming were read from the DNA, whereas the V and J calls and clone size are those reported in that table. The data show 55,000 to 85,000 clones, 81% seen once. The clonotype was recovered from a woman in her 70s with acute or convalescent COVID-19. The sequenced sample was peripheral blood. The rearrangement joins TRBV2 to TRBJ1-5, with D perhaps TRBD1 (5 bases). CDR3 DNA sequence: TGTGCCAGCAGGGAACGTCAGGGTTGGCAGCCCCAGCATTTT. As protein: CASRERQGWQPQHF.